This is a list of T cell receptor beta chains from one sample in a study of T cell responses to AZD1222 COVID-19 vaccine. Generated by immunoSEQ multiplex PCR, the TCRdb table keeps only in-frame clones and is missing some. The profile shows 90,000 to 150,000 clones, about 88% of them singletons. Specimen: peripheral blood, collected on day 0 of AZD1222 vaccination. The receptors stem from an adult in good health. Both conserved end residues are part of each CDR3. A D gene is named only where the DNA matches it firmly. Only some rows state a clone size, as once, few, many or a class for expanded clones.

j_call: TRBJ2-4; d_call: -; clone_size: few; v_call: TRBV5-1; cdr3_aa: CASSLGYGQTKNIQYF; cdr3_nt: TGCGCCAGCAGCTTGGGTTACGGCCAAACCAAAAACATTCAGTACTTC
j_call: TRBJ1-1; d_call: TRBD1; clone_size: -; v_call: TRBV27; cdr3_aa: CASSLRLDRGPAFF; cdr3_nt: TGTGCCAGCAGTTTACGCCTTGACAGGGGGCCGGCTTTCTTT
j_call: TRBJ1-6; d_call: TRBD1; clone_size: -; v_call: TRBV7-2; cdr3_aa: CASSRDRLRSPLHF; cdr3_nt: TGTGCCAGCAGCCGGGACAGACTACGTTCACCCCTCCACTTT
j_call: TRBJ2-1; d_call: TRBD1; clone_size: few; v_call: TRBV6-4; cdr3_aa: CASSGQGGVNEQFF; cdr3_nt: TGTGCCAGCTCGGGACAGGGTGGAGTCAATGAGCAGTTCTTC
j_call: TRBJ2-3; d_call: TRBD2; clone_size: -; v_call: TRBV4-2; cdr3_aa: CASSLFDAGEATDTQYF; cdr3_nt: TGTGCCAGCAGCCTTTTTGATGCGGGAGAAGCCACAGATACGCAGTATTTT
j_call: TRBJ1-4; d_call: TRBD1; clone_size: once; v_call: TRBV19; cdr3_aa: CASSIGTATNEKLFF; cdr3_nt: TGTGCCAGTAGTATTGGGACAGCAACTAATGAAAAACTGTTTTTT
j_call: TRBJ2-3; d_call: -; clone_size: -; v_call: TRBV11-2; cdr3_aa: CASSPRGAGNTDTQYF; cdr3_nt: TGTGCCAGCAGCCCCCGGGGGGCGGGGAACACAGATACGCAGTATTTT
j_call: TRBJ2-1; d_call: -; clone_size: -; v_call: TRBV21-1; cdr3_aa: CASWTSDNNEQFF; cdr3_nt: TGTGCCAGCTGGACTAGCGATAACAATGAGCAGTTCTTC
j_call: TRBJ1-1; d_call: -; clone_size: -; v_call: TRBV7-3; cdr3_aa: CASSLTRLTNTEAFF; cdr3_nt: TGTGCCAGCAGCTTAACACGTCTTACGAACACTGAAGCTTTCTTT
j_call: TRBJ1-2; d_call: TRBD1; clone_size: -; v_call: TRBV28; cdr3_aa: CASSVGQSRYGYTF; cdr3_nt: TGTGCCAGCAGTGTGGGACAGAGCAGATATGGCTACACCTTC
j_call: TRBJ1-1; d_call: -; clone_size: -; v_call: TRBV5-1; cdr3_aa: CASSAETMNTEAFF; cdr3_nt: TGCGCCAGCAGCGCGGAGACCATGAACACTGAAGCTTTCTTT
j_call: TRBJ2-3; d_call: -; clone_size: -; v_call: TRBV7-6; cdr3_aa: CASSFGAGGPGADTQYF; cdr3_nt: TGTGCCAGCAGCTTCGGAGCAGGAGGGCCGGGGGCAGATACGCAGTATTTT
j_call: TRBJ1-2; d_call: TRBD1; clone_size: -; v_call: TRBV4-1; cdr3_aa: CASSQGQGANYGYTF; cdr3_nt: TGCGCCAGCAGCCAGGGACAGGGGGCTAACTATGGCTACACCTTC
j_call: TRBJ1-1; d_call: -; clone_size: once; v_call: TRBV11-2; cdr3_aa: CASSLGTISGTEAFF; cdr3_nt: TGTGCCAGCAGCTTAGGAACAATATCGGGCACTGAAGCTTTCTTT
j_call: TRBJ2-1; d_call: TRBD2; clone_size: -; v_call: TRBV5-6; cdr3_aa: CASRFLLRGARGGEQFF; cdr3_nt: TGTGCCAGCAGGTTCTTGCTGCGGGGGGCCCGTGGAGGTGAGCAGTTCTTC
j_call: TRBJ1-4; d_call: -; clone_size: -; v_call: TRBV5-5; cdr3_aa: CASSLELSRGGEKLFF; cdr3_nt: TGTGCCAGCAGCTTGGAATTATCGAGGGGTGGTGAAAAACTGTTTTTT
j_call: TRBJ2-1; d_call: -; clone_size: -; v_call: TRBV19; cdr3_aa: CASSVRAVNEQFF; cdr3_nt: TGTGCCAGTAGTGTTAGGGCAGTGAATGAGCAGTTCTTC
j_call: TRBJ2-5; d_call: -; clone_size: -; v_call: TRBV6-5; cdr3_aa: CASAGDRETQYF; cdr3_nt: TGTGCCAGCGCGGGGGACAGGGAGACCCAGTACTTC
j_call: TRBJ1-1; d_call: -; clone_size: -; v_call: TRBV12-3/TRBV12-4; cdr3_aa: CASFRDPPPRAFF; cdr3_nt: TGTGCCAGCTTCAGGGACCCTCCCCCGCGAGCTTTCTTT
j_call: TRBJ2-2; d_call: -; clone_size: once; v_call: TRBV19; cdr3_aa: CASSIGGGPSGIGELFF; cdr3_nt: TGTGCCAGTAGTATAGGGGGCGGACCGAGTGGTATCGGGGAGCTGTTTTTT
j_call: TRBJ2-1; d_call: -; clone_size: few; v_call: TRBV29-1; cdr3_aa: CSAGRRNINEQFF; cdr3_nt: TGCAGCGCCGGGCGTAGGAACATCAATGAGCAGTTCTTC
j_call: TRBJ1-2; d_call: -; clone_size: -; v_call: TRBV30; cdr3_aa: CAWNPSDSRGYGYTF; cdr3_nt: TGTGCCTGGAACCCTTCGGACTCAAGAGGCTATGGCTACACCTTC
j_call: TRBJ1-2; d_call: TRBD1; clone_size: once; v_call: TRBV6-4; cdr3_aa: CASSPQTGGKLYGYTF; cdr3_nt: TGTGCCAGCAGCCCCCAGACAGGGGGTAAGTTATATGGCTACACCTTC
j_call: TRBJ1-5; d_call: TRBD1; clone_size: -; v_call: TRBV27; cdr3_aa: CASREQGEVSNQPQHF; cdr3_nt: TGTGCCAGCAGGGAACAGGGGGAGGTTAGCAATCAGCCCCAGCATTTT
j_call: TRBJ2-7; d_call: TRBD1; clone_size: -; v_call: TRBV30; cdr3_aa: CAWTGKSGTGSSYEQYF; cdr3_nt: TGTGCCTGGACTGGAAAGTCGGGGACAGGGTCTTCGTACGAGCAGTACTTC
j_call: TRBJ2-4; d_call: -; clone_size: -; v_call: TRBV28; cdr3_aa: CASSLLRAATKNIQYF; cdr3_nt: TGTGCCAGCAGTTTACTTCGGGCTGCGACCAAAAACATTCAGTACTTC
j_call: TRBJ2-1; d_call: -; clone_size: -; v_call: TRBV14; cdr3_aa: CASSHRAGLREQFF; cdr3_nt: TGTGCCAGCAGCCATCGTGCAGGGCTACGTGAGCAGTTCTTC
j_call: TRBJ1-2; d_call: TRBD1; clone_size: -; v_call: TRBV27; cdr3_aa: CASSLSQGAGYGYTF; cdr3_nt: TGTGCCAGCAGTTTATCACAGGGGGCAGGCTATGGCTACACCTTC
j_call: TRBJ2-3; d_call: -; clone_size: -; v_call: TRBV16; cdr3_aa: CASSQSRSDTQYF; cdr3_nt: TGTGCCAGCAGCCAATCCCGGTCAGATACGCAGTATTTT
j_call: TRBJ2-3; d_call: TRBD2; clone_size: -; v_call: TRBV4-2; cdr3_aa: CASSQATTGRAPDTQYF; cdr3_nt: TGTGCCAGCAGCCAGGCTACTACCGGGAGGGCACCAGATACGCAGTATTTT
j_call: TRBJ2-7; d_call: TRBD2; clone_size: -; v_call: TRBV5-3; cdr3_aa: CARSKIAGGAYEQYF; cdr3_nt: TGTGCCAGAAGCAAAATAGCGGGAGGTGCCTACGAGCAGTACTTC
j_call: TRBJ1-1; d_call: -; clone_size: few; v_call: TRBV7-9; cdr3_aa: CASSLATVNTEAFF; cdr3_nt: TGTGCCAGCAGTCTGGCGACAGTTAACACTGAAGCTTTCTTT